The rows below give T cell receptor beta chains drawn from one sample of a study of T cells in Graves' hyperthyroidism and ophthalmopathy. TCRdb re-derived calls from the multiplex PCR reads in MiXCR, one entry per CDR3 protein. The sample contains about 290,000 distinct CDR3 sequences, approximately 15% of which appear only once. The sample comprised blood. These receptors were taken from a woman aged 60-75 years with Graves' ophthalmopathy. Each CDR3 is given with its conserved first and last residue. The D gene is left open where the match is weak. Size is stated for part of the rows, as once, few or many counts, or as a class when the clone is expanded.

>TRBV6-2/TRBV6-3|many|TRBD2|TRBJ2-7
CASSYGTSYEQYF
TGTGCCAGCAGTTACGGGACTAGCTACGAGCAGTACTTC
>TRBV7-2|-|TRBD1|TRBJ1-3
CASSQGDFSGNTIYF
TGTGCCAGCAGCCAGGGGGACTTCTCTGGAAACACCATATATTTT
>TRBV19|-|-|TRBJ1-5
CASSATGRSNQPQHF
TGTGCCAGTAGTGCTACAGGGAGAAGCAATCAGCCCCAGCATTTT
>TRBV27|many|-|TRBJ1-1
CASSQGIMNTEAFF
TGTGCCAGTTCACAGGGTATCATGAACACTGAAGCTTTCTTT
>TRBV7-2|many|-|TRBJ2-7
CASTLSGRTYEQYF
TGTGCCAGCACCCTGTCAGGGCGCACCTACGAGCAGTACTTC
>TRBV14|few|-|TRBJ1-4
CASSRTGVATGEKLFF
TGTGCCAGCAGCCGCACTGGGGTCGCAACTGGTGAAAAACTGTTTTTT
>TRBV19|-|-|TRBJ1-2
CASSTRQDNYGYTF
TGTGCCAGTAGTACCCGACAGGATAACTATGGCTACACCTTC
>TRBV24-1|-|TRBD2|TRBJ2-7
CATSDSSGRAYEQYF
TGTGCCACCAGTGACTCTAGCGGGAGGGCCTACGAGCAGTACTTC
>TRBV6-5|few|-|TRBJ2-7
CASSYSDRAYEQYF
TGTGCCAGCAGTTACTCAGATAGAGCATACGAGCAGTACTTC
>TRBV20-1|many|-|TRBJ1-2
CSAPRGGGAYGYTF
TGCAGTGCCCCAAGAGGGGGAGGGGCCTATGGCTACACCTTC
>TRBV5-1|many|-|TRBJ2-1
CASSKKGNEQFF
TGCGCCAGCAGCAAGAAAGGGAATGAGCAGTTCTTC
>TRBV4-1|many|TRBD1|TRBJ2-3
CASNKDRGSGDTQYF
TGCGCCAGCAACAAGGACAGGGGGTCGGGAGATACGCAGTATTTT
>TRBV2|-|TRBD2|TRBJ2-1
CASNGLAGRDEQFF
TGTGCCAGCAACGGACTAGCGGGACGCGATGAGCAGTTCTTC
>TRBV27|-|TRBD2|TRBJ2-7
CASSTSSGSSYEQYF
TGTGCCAGCAGTACCTCTAGCGGGAGCTCCTACGAGCAGTACTTC
>TRBV20-1|few|TRBD1|TRBJ1-4
CSAGTGGNEKLFF
TGCAGTGCTGGGACAGGGGGAAATGAAAAACTGTTTTTT
>TRBV20-1|many|-|TRBJ1-5
CSASQGTSSNQPQHF
TGCAGTGCTTCCCAGGGGACAAGTAGCAATCAGCCCCAGCATTTT
>TRBV19|-|-|TRBJ1-2
CASSSGVVYGYTF
TGTGCCAGTAGTTCCGGGGTCGTCTATGGCTACACCTTC
>TRBV15|few|-|TRBJ1-5
CATSTSGTRLSSNQPQHF
TGTGCCACCAGCACCTCCGGGACTCGCTTAAGTAGCAATCAGCCCCAGCATTTT
>TRBV7-2|many|-|TRBJ2-7
CASSLAVAPYEQYF
TGTGCCAGCAGCTTAGCGGTAGCCCCCTACGAGCAGTACTTC
>TRBV3-1|many|TRBD1|TRBJ2-3
CASSPGRTGQGAGDTQYF
TGTGCCAGCAGCCCGGGTCGTACTGGACAGGGGGCCGGAGATACGCAGTATTTT
>TRBV20-1|many|-|TRBJ1-1
CSASRDPTEAFF
TGCAGTGCTAGTAGGGACCCCACTGAAGCTTTCTTT
>TRBV6-5|-|TRBD1|TRBJ1-1
CASSYSTGVSTEAFF
TGTGCCAGCAGTTACTCGACAGGGGTTTCCACTGAAGCTTTCTTT
>TRBV6-5|few|TRBD1|TRBJ1-3
CASRGRGKGNTIYF
TGTGCCAGCCGAGGCAGGGGGAAGGGAAACACCATATATTTT
>TRBV20-1|-|TRBD1|TRBJ1-3
CSAYGTDRNTIYF
TGCAGTGCTTACGGGACAGATCGAAACACCATATATTTT
>TRBV30|many|-|TRBJ2-3
CAWIGSGSTDTQYF
TGTGCCTGGATTGGGAGCGGCAGCACAGATACGCAGTATTTT
>TRBV7-9|many|TRBD1|TRBJ2-1
CASSEGQGNEQFF
TGTGCCAGCAGCGAAGGACAGGGCAATGAGCAGTTCTTC
>TRBV20-1|-|TRBD1|TRBJ2-3
CSARVGDRPEDTQYF
TGCAGTGCTAGAGTGGGGGACAGGCCTGAAGATACGCAGTATTTT
>TRBV20-1|-|-|TRBJ1-1
CSARDRWVTEAFF
TGCAGTGCTAGAGATAGGTGGGTCACTGAAGCTTTCTTT
>TRBV20-1|many|-|TRBJ2-7
CSASRRGYEQYF
TGCAGTGCCAGCAGAAGAGGATACGAGCAGTACTTC
>TRBV12-3/TRBV12-4|-|-|TRBJ2-5
CASTMASVVETQYF
TGTGCCAGCACCATGGCCAGCGTCGTCGAGACCCAGTACTTC
>TRBV27|once|-|TRBJ2-5
CASSLLGVRQASHQYF
TGTGCCAGCAGTTTATTGGGGGTCAGACAGGCATCCCACCAGTACTTC
>TRBV28|-|-|TRBJ1-4
CASSPVREKLFF
TGTGCCAGCAGTCCCGTCCGTGAAAAACTGTTTTTT
>TRBV18|-|TRBD1|TRBJ2-4
CASSPGQALAKNIQYF
TGTGCCAGCTCACCGGGACAGGCCCTAGCCAAAAACATTCAGTACTTC
>TRBV20-1|many|-|TRBJ1-5
CSASRIGPQHF
TGCAGTGCTAGCCGTATTGGGCCCCAGCATTTT
>TRBV28|many|-|TRBJ1-4
CASSPMTGTNEKLFF
TGTGCCAGCAGTCCAATGACAGGAACTAATGAAAAACTGTTTTTT
>TRBV3-2|many|-|TRBJ2-1
CASSRADEQFF
TGTGCCAGCAGTCGAGCGGATGAGCAGTTCTTC
>TRBV29-1|many|TRBD2|TRBJ2-1
CSVEVGLAGGPVNEQFF
TGCAGCGTTGAAGTTGGACTAGCGGGAGGGCCGGTAAATGAGCAGTTCTTC
>TRBV7-9|many|-|TRBJ2-1
CASSFSFGGLNEQFF
TGTGCCAGCAGCTTCTCCTTTGGGGGGCTCAATGAGCAGTTCTTC
>TRBV5-1|many|-|TRBJ1-2
CASSLYTTGRGYTF
TGCGCCAGCAGCTTGTATACAACAGGGAGAGGCTACACCTTC
>TRBV12-3/TRBV12-4|many|-|TRBJ1-2
CASSDRYGYTF
TGTGCCAGCAGTGACAGATATGGCTACACCTTC
>TRBV7-2|many|-|TRBJ2-3
CAGSINEADTQYF
TGTGCCGGGAGCATTAATGAGGCAGATACGCAGTATTTT
>TRBV27|few|-|TRBJ1-4
CASSSGRFNEKLFF
TGTGCCAGCAGTTCGGGGAGGTTTAATGAAAAACTGTTTTTT
>TRBV7-2|few|TRBD2|TRBJ2-7
CASSAALAGTYEQYF
TGTGCCAGCAGCGCCGCCCTAGCGGGGACCTACGAGCAGTACTTC
>TRBV11-3|many|-|TRBJ2-1
CASSLFRGADEQFF
TGTGCCAGCAGCTTATTCCGTGGGGCGGATGAGCAGTTCTTC
>TRBV7-9|-|TRBD2|TRBJ2-7
CASSRTGTSGNEQYF
TGTGCCAGCAGCCGGACCGGGACTAGCGGGAACGAGCAGTACTTC
>TRBV6-2/TRBV6-3|few|-|TRBJ1-2
CASSYSMTHTGYTF
TGTGCCAGCAGTTACTCGATGACCCACACTGGCTACACCTTC
>TRBV29-1|few|-|TRBJ2-4
CSVVPSAQNIQYF
TGCAGCGTTGTTCCTAGCGCCCAAAACATTCAGTACTTC
>TRBV11-2|many|TRBD1|TRBJ1-2
CASSLGTGVYGYTF
TGTGCCAGCAGCTTAGGTACAGGGGTCTATGGCTACACCTTC
>TRBV4-3|-|TRBD2|TRBJ2-2
CASSQGKSGSGTGELFF
TGCGCCAGCAGCCAGGGAAAGAGCGGGAGTGGCACCGGGGAGCTGTTTTTT
>TRBV20-1|many|TRBD1|TRBJ2-7
CSARAIAETGFYEQYF
TGCAGTGCTAGAGCAATCGCTGAGACAGGGTTCTACGAGCAGTACTTC
>TRBV5-1|-|-|TRBJ2-7
CASSHLGREQYF
TGCGCCAGCAGCCACTTGGGGCGAGAGCAGTACTTC
>TRBV6-1|many|-|TRBJ1-1
CASSKGQGSTEAFF
TGTGCCAGCAGTAAGGGCCAGGGAAGCACTGAAGCTTTCTTT
>TRBV6-2/TRBV6-3|many|-|TRBJ2-3
CASSRWTGEEDTQYF
TGTGCCAGCAGCCGCTGGACGGGAGAAGAAGATACGCAGTATTTT
>TRBV28|once|TRBD1|TRBJ1-1
CASTQGQANTEAFF
TGTGCCAGCACTCAGGGACAGGCGAACACTGAAGCTTTCTTT
>TRBV12-3/TRBV12-4|-|-|TRBJ2-2
CAGRQANTGELFF
TGTGCCGGTAGACAAGCGAACACCGGGGAGCTGTTTTTT
>TRBV5-1|many|-|TRBJ1-1
CASSFQWGGDTEAFF
TGCGCCAGCAGCTTCCAGTGGGGAGGGGACACTGAAGCTTTCTTT
>TRBV19|-|TRBD1|TRBJ1-2
CASSRQGAEVYGYGYTF
TGTGCCAGTAGTCGTCAGGGGGCAGAGGTTTATGGCTATGGCTACACCTTC
>TRBV20-1|-|TRBD1|TRBJ2-5
CSAQGQGAAQETQYF
TGCAGTGCGCAGGGACAGGGGGCGGCTCAAGAGACCCAGTACTTC
>TRBV12-3/TRBV12-4|many|-|TRBJ1-1
CASSYFGGLNTEAFF
TGTGCCAGCAGTTATTTTGGGGGATTGAACACTGAAGCTTTCTTT
>TRBV10-3|-|TRBD1|TRBJ1-1
CAIRPGTANTEAFF
TGTGCCATCAGGCCTGGGACAGCAAACACTGAAGCTTTCTTT